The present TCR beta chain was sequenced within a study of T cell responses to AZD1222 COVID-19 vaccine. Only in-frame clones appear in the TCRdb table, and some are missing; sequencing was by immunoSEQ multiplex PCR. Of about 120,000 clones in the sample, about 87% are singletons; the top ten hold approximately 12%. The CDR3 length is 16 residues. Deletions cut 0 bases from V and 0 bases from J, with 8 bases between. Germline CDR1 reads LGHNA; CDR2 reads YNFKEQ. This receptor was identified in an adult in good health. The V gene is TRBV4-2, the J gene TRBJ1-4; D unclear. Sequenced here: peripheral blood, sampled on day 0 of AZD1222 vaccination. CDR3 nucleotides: TGTGCCAGCAGCCAAGAAACGGCTGCAACTAATGAAAAACTGTTTTTT. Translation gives CASSQETAATNEKLFF.